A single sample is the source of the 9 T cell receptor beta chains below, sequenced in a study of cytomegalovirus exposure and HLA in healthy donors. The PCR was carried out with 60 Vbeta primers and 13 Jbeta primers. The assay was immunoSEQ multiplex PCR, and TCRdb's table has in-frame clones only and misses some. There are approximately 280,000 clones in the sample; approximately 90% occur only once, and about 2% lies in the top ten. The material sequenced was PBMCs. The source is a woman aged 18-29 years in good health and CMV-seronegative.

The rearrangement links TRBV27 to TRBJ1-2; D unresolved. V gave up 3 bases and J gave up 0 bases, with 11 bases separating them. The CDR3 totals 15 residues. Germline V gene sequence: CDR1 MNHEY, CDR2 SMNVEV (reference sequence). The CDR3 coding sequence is TGTGCCAGCAGTTTTTTGGGCACCTCTAACTATGGCTACACCTTC. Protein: CASSFLGTSNYGYTF.

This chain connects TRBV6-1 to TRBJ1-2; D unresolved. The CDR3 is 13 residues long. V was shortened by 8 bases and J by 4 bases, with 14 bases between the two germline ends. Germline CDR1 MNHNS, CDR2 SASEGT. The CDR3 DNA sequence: TGTGCCAGCCAGCCGTCCGGGGTCTATGGCTACACCTTC. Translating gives CASQPSGVYGYTF.

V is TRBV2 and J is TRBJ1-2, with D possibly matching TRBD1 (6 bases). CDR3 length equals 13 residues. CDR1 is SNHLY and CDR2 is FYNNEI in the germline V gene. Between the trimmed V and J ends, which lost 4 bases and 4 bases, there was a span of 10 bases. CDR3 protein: CASSGGQIYGYTF. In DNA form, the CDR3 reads TGTGCCAGCAGTGGGGGGCAGATCTATGGCTACACCTTC.

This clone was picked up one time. This chain's CDR3 is CACLLAGATDTQYF. The DNA for the CDR3 is TGTGCCTGCCTCCTAGCGGGGGCCACAGATACGCAGTATTTT. This chain links TRBV30 with TRBJ2-3; 10 positions match TRBD2. With 6 bases clipped from V and 2 bases from J, the junction kept 5 bases outside the gene matches. CDR1 GTSNPN and CDR2 SVGIG come from the germline V gene (reference sequence). The CDR3 contains 14 residues.

The CDR3 DNA reads TGTGCCAGCAGTTCCCCGGGAACCTCGAGCAATCAGCCCCAGCATTTT. This encodes CASSSPGTSSNQPQHF. The chain carries TRBV5-8 and TRBJ1-5; D is uncertain. The CDR3 runs to 16 residues. CDR1 is SGHTS and CDR2 is YDEGEE in the germline V gene. V was trimmed by 5 bases and J by 1 base, leaving 16 bases between them.

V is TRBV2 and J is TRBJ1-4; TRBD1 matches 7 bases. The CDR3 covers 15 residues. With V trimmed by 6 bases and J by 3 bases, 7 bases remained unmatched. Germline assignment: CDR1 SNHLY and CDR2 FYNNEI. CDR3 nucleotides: TGTGCCAGCAGCGTCGGGACAGTCTCTAATGAAAAACTGTTTTTT. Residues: CASSVGTVSNEKLFF.

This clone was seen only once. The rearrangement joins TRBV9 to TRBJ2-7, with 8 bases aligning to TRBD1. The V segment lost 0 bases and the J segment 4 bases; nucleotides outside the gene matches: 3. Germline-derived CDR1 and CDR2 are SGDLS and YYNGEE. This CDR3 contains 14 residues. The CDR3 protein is CASSVGTGRYEQYF. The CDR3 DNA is TGTGCCAGCAGCGTAGGGACAGGGAGATACGAGCAGTACTTC.

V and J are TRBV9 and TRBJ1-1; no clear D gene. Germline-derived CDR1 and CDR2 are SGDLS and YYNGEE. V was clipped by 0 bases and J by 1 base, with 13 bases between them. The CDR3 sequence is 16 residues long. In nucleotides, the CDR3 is TGTGCCAGCAGCGTAGAGGAATTCGGGTCGAACACTGAAGCTTTCTTT. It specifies CASSVEEFGSNTEAFF.

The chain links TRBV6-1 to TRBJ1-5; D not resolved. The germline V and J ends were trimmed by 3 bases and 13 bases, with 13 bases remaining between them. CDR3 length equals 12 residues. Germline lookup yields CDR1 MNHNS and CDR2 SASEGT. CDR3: CASSDRQREQHF. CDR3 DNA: TGTGCCAGCAGTGACAGGCAGAGAGAGCAGCATTTT.